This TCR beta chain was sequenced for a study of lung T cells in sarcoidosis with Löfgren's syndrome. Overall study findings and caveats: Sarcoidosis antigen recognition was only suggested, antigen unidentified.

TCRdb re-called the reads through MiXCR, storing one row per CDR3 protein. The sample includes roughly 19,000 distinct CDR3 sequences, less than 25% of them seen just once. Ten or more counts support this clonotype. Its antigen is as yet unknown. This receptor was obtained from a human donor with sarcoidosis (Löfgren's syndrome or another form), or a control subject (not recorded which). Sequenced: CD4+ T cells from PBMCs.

Here the CDR3 reads CAISAGTGGTEAFF. CDR3 nucleotide sequence: TGTGCCATCAGCGCCGGGACAGGGGGTACTGAAGCTTTCTTT. V is TRBV10-3 and J is TRBJ1-1, with 11 nucleotides matching TRBD1. V was clipped by 6 bases and J by 5 bases; unmatched bases: 5. Germline V gene data show CDR1 as ENHRY and CDR2 as SYGVKD. The CDR3 length is 14 residues.